This T cell receptor (beta chain) is drawn from a study of response to subunit inactivated influenza vaccine. Points from the study as a whole: The authors suggested that every seasonal influenza vaccination recruits few new T cells.

This CDR3 region has 17 residues. CDR1 and CDR2 from the germline V gene are MNHNS and SASEGT. Worth noting for this clonotype: The antigen remains unidentified. One end of the junction does not line up with germline, which may come from a read error.

Using its own MiXCR run on the RT-PCR reads, TCRdb lists one record per CDR3 protein. The sample lists about 800,000 distinct CDR3 sequences, around 21% occurring once. The J gene is TRBJ2-1, the V gene TRBV6-1; either TRBD1 or TRBD2 may fit D (5 bases each). This sequence originates from a man aged 45 to 65 who received an inactivated influenza vaccine. The input for sequencing was PBMCs from blood, taken around 5 days after vaccination. The CDR3 loop is CASNEGIGTVPYNEQFF. CDR3 nucleotide sequence: TGTGCCAGCAATGAAGGTATAGGGACGGTGCCCTACAATGAGCAGTTCTTC.